The clone carrying this T cell receptor (beta chain) was seen repeatedly, ten times or more. These data are taken from a study of regulatory T cells in long-lasting Graves disease. For TCR beta, libraries came from iRepertoire HTBI primers and Arm-PCR of CDR3 regions. TCRdb called the multiplex PCR reads again in MiXCR, with one record for every CDR3 protein. Among around 460,000 distinct CDR3 sequences listed, under 25% were seen once. Germline V CDR1 and CDR2: KGHDR, SFDVKD. The V gene lost 4 bases and the J gene lost 0 bases, with 11 bases spanning the gap. This CDR3 is 16 amino acids long. Time point reported: persistent/refractory GD, antithyroid drugs over 5 years with positive TRAb. Scientists built the TCR library using RNA that was extracted from PBMCs.

The sequence was obtained from a female donor with Graves disease. This chain joins TRBV24-1 and TRBJ2-2, with D unclear. The specimen comprised peripheral blood mononuclear cells (PBMCs), sampled when the disease was refractory, from a patient treated with antithyroid drugs. The CDR3 here is CATSEDGAANTGELFF. The CDR3 DNA is TGTGCCACCAGTGAGGACGGCGCCGCGAACACCGGGGAGCTGTTTTTT.